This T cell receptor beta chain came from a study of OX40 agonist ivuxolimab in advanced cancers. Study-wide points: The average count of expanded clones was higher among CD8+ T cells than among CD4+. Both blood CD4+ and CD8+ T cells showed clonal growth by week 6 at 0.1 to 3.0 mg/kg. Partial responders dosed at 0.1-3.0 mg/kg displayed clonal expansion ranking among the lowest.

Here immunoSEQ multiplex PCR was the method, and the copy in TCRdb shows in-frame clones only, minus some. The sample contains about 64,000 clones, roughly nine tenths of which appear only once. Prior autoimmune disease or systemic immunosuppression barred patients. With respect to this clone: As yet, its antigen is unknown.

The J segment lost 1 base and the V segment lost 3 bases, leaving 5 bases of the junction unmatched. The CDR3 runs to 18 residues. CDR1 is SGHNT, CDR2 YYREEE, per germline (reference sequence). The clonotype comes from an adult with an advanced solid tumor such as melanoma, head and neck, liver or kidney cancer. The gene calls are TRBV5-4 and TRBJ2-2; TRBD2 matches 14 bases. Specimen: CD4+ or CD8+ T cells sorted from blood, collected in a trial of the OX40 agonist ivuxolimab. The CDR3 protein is CASSSLTSGRGNTGELFF. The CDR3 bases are TGTGCCAGCAGCTCCCTGACTAGCGGGAGGGGGAACACCGGGGAGCTGTTTTTT.